The rows below give T cell receptor beta chains drawn from one sample of a study of immune evolution from preneoplasia to lung adenocarcinoma. TCRdb's copy holds only in-frame clones and misses some; the assay was immunoSEQ multiplex PCR. The sample includes over 4,500 clones, around nine tenths of them seen just once. Material: FFPE atypical adenomatous hyperplasia tissue from the lung. The origin of the receptors is a person in their 70s with lung adenocarcinoma. Both conserved end residues are part of each CDR3. Each record gives: V gene, D gene, J gene, clone size, CDR3 DNA, CDR3 protein. D genes are given only for firm matches. A row's size may be missing; if present it is once, few, many or a size class.

V: TRBV6-5; D: NA; J: TRBJ1-5; size: NA; DNA: TGTGCCAGCAGTTACGGGAGGGCCAGCAATCAGCCCCAGCATTTT; CDR3: CASSYGRASNQPQHF
V: TRBV5-8; D: NA; J: TRBJ1-1; size: NA; DNA: TGTGCCAGCAGCCTCCAGGGCGGGGAGACTGAAGCTTTCTTT; CDR3: CASSLQGGETEAFF
V: TRBV7-8; D: TRBD1; J: TRBJ1-4; size: NA; DNA: TGTGCCAGCAGTCCATCCGGGACAGGGAGGGAAAAACTGTTTTTT; CDR3: CASSPSGTGREKLFF
V: TRBV19; D: NA; J: TRBJ2-1; size: NA; DNA: TGTGCCAGTAGAAGGGCTGATAACAATGAGCAGTTCTTC; CDR3: CASRRADNNEQFF
V: TRBV5-4; D: TRBD1; J: TRBJ1-2; size: NA; DNA: TGTGCCAGCAGCCGGGACAGGGGGACGGGCTATGGCTACACCTTC; CDR3: CASSRDRGTGYGYTF
V: TRBV19; D: NA; J: TRBJ2-1; size: NA; DNA: TGTGCCAGTAGTACAGGGCAGGTCGATGAGCAGTTCTTC; CDR3: CASSTGQVDEQFF
V: TRBV10-3; D: NA; J: TRBJ2-1; size: NA; DNA: TGTGCCATCAGGGACAGTTACAATGAGCAGTTCTTC; CDR3: CAIRDSYNEQFF
V: TRBV6-5; D: NA; J: TRBJ2-3; size: NA; DNA: TGTGCCAGCAGTCAAGGCACCTCTATCACAGATACGCAGTATTTT; CDR3: CASSQGTSITDTQYF
V: TRBV4-1; D: TRBD1; J: TRBJ1-4; size: NA; DNA: TGCGCCAGCAGCCAACAGACAGGGAAAAATGAAAAACTGTTTTTT; CDR3: CASSQQTGKNEKLFF
V: TRBV18; D: NA; J: TRBJ2-7; size: NA; DNA: TGTGCCAGCTCAGAAGGGTCTATGGTCTCCGACTACGAGCAGTACTTC; CDR3: CASSEGSMVSDYEQYF
V: TRBV7-2; D: NA; J: TRBJ1-1; size: NA; DNA: TGTGCCAGCAGCCCTCTGGACACTAACACTGAAGCTTTCTTT; CDR3: CASSPLDTNTEAFF
V: TRBV7-9; D: NA; J: TRBJ2-5; size: NA; DNA: TGTGCCAGCAGCATCAGGGACCAAGAGACCCAGTACTTC; CDR3: CASSIRDQETQYF
V: TRBV6-6; D: NA; J: TRBJ1-4; size: NA; DNA: TGTGCCAGCAGTTACTCCAACTCCCCCTTTAATGAAAAGGTGTTTTTT; CDR3: CASSYSNSPFNEKVFF
V: TRBV20-1; D: NA; J: TRBJ1-1; size: NA; DNA: TGCACGGCGTTTATGAACACTGAAGCTTTCTTT; CDR3: CTAFMNTEAFF
V: TRBV28; D: TRBD1; J: TRBJ1-1; size: NA; DNA: TGTGCCAGCCGGGTGGAGGGGGCCTTCCCGACTGAAGCTTTCTTT; CDR3: CASRVEGAFPTEAFF
V: TRBV2; D: NA; J: TRBJ1-4; size: NA; DNA: TGTGCCAGCAGCCGGGGAGGGGGGCGTTTTGAAAAACTGTTTTTT; CDR3: CASSRGGGRFEKLFF
V: TRBV7-2; D: NA; J: TRBJ1-1; size: NA; DNA: TGTGCCAGCAGCTTAGGGAGGAACACTGAAACTTTCTTT; CDR3: CASSLGRNTETFF
V: TRBV30; D: TRBD1; J: TRBJ1-3; size: NA; DNA: TGTGCCTGGAGGGGACAGGGCGGAAACACCATATATTTT; CDR3: CAWRGQGGNTIYF
V: TRBV9; D: NA; J: TRBJ1-1; size: NA; DNA: TGTGCCAGCAGCGTAGATATCGGGGGAACTGAAGCTTTCTTT; CDR3: CASSVDIGGTEAFF
V: TRBV5-1; D: TRBD2; J: TRBJ2-5; size: NA; DNA: TGCGCCAGCAGCAGTCTAGCGGGGGGCCTTCAAGAGACCCAGTACTTC; CDR3: CASSSLAGGLQETQYF
V: TRBV5-6; D: TRBD1; J: TRBJ1-2; size: NA; DNA: TGTGCCAGCAGCTTTGCAGGGGGCGGAACCTATGGCTACACCTTC; CDR3: CASSFAGGGTYGYTF
V: TRBV7-9; D: NA; J: TRBJ2-2; size: NA; DNA: TGTGCCAGCAGCTTAGAGGTCGGGGAGCTGTTTTTT; CDR3: CASSLEVGELFF
V: TRBV28; D: NA; J: TRBJ1-2; size: NA; DNA: TGTGCCAGCAGTTTCTCTGGCAGGGTGGGTTATGGCTACACCTTC; CDR3: CASSFSGRVGYGYTF
V: TRBV29-1; D: TRBD1; J: TRBJ1-1; size: NA; DNA: TGCAGCGGAGACAGGGGTCAGGACACTGAAGCTTTCTTT; CDR3: CSGDRGQDTEAFF
V: TRBV7-6; D: NA; J: TRBJ1-3; size: NA; DNA: TGTGCCAGCAGCCCCTCCCCTGGAAACACCATATATTTT; CDR3: CASSPSPGNTIYF
V: TRBV10-3; D: NA; J: TRBJ1-1; size: NA; DNA: TGTGCCATCAGACGGACCGTAAGTGGGATGAACACTGAAGCTTTCTTT; CDR3: CAIRRTVSGMNTEAFF
V: TRBV2; D: NA; J: TRBJ1-2; size: NA; DNA: TGTGCCAGCCCGAAGGGGGGCTCGGTTAACTATGGCTACACCTTC; CDR3: CASPKGGSVNYGYTF
V: TRBV10-3; D: NA; J: TRBJ2-5; size: NA; DNA: TGTGCCATCAGTGAGTCAGAAGGGTTGGAGACCCAGTACTTC; CDR3: CAISESEGLETQYF
V: TRBV19; D: NA; J: TRBJ1-4; size: NA; DNA: TGTGCCAGTAGTATGGGGAGCTTTGCTAATGAAAAACTGTTTTTT; CDR3: CASSMGSFANEKLFF
V: TRBV5-1; D: NA; J: TRBJ2-2; size: NA; DNA: TGCGCCAGCAGCTTGACAGGGAGCACCGGGGAGCTGTTTTTT; CDR3: CASSLTGSTGELFF
V: TRBV6-6; D: TRBD2; J: TRBJ2-1; size: NA; DNA: TGTGCCAGCACCCTTAGCGGGGGGGCCTTAGGTGAGCAGTTCTTC; CDR3: CASTLSGGALGEQFF
V: TRBV14; D: NA; J: TRBJ2-2; size: NA; DNA: TGTGCCAGCAGAGCAATATGGGCCGGGGAGCTGTTTTTT; CDR3: CASRAIWAGELFF
V: TRBV7-9; D: NA; J: TRBJ1-2; size: NA; DNA: TGTGCCAGCAGTATCGGCAGGGACAACTATGGCTACACCTTC; CDR3: CASSIGRDNYGYTF
V: TRBV6-4; D: TRBD2; J: TRBJ2-3; size: few; DNA: TGTGCCAGCAGGGGACTAGACCCGGGGTATTTT; CDR3: CASRGLDPGYF
V: TRBV5-1; D: NA; J: TRBJ1-1; size: NA; DNA: TGCGCCAGCAGCGTACGGGGAGGGACTGAAGCTTTCTTT; CDR3: CASSVRGGTEAFF
V: TRBV28; D: TRBD1; J: TRBJ1-5; size: NA; DNA: TGTGCCAGCAGTTTAACGGGACAGGGGCATCAGCCCCAGCATTTT; CDR3: CASSLTGQGHQPQHF
V: TRBV20-1; D: NA; J: TRBJ2-7; size: NA; DNA: TGCAGTGCTAGCGACCACGAGCAGTACTTC; CDR3: CSASDHEQYF
V: TRBV5-6; D: NA; J: TRBJ1-1; size: once; DNA: TGTGCCAGCAGCCGGACGGAGATGAACACTGAAGCTTTCTTT; CDR3: CASSRTEMNTEAFF
V: TRBV29-1; D: NA; J: TRBJ1-5; size: NA; DNA: TGCAGCGCAATAGGCGGGGTGAGTCAAGCCCAGCATTTT; CDR3: CSAIGGVSQAQHF
V: TRBV14; D: NA; J: TRBJ1-2; size: once; DNA: TGTGCCAGCAGCCAAGATCACATAAGGGGCTACACCTTC; CDR3: CASSQDHIRGYTF
V: TRBV28; D: NA; J: TRBJ1-5; size: NA; DNA: TGTGCCAGCAGTGGGGGTTCGGGATTTTATAGCAATCAGCCCCAGCATTTT; CDR3: CASSGGSGFYSNQPQHF
V: TRBV7-8; D: NA; J: TRBJ1-5; size: NA; DNA: TGTGCCAGCAGCTTAGGGAAGGGCTTTATCAATCAGCCCCAGCATTTT; CDR3: CASSLGKGFINQPQHF
V: TRBV30; D: TRBD1; J: TRBJ2-7; size: NA; DNA: TGTGCCTGGACCCCAGGGACAGGTCTGTACGAGCAGTACTTC; CDR3: CAWTPGTGLYEQYF
V: TRBV29-1; D: TRBD1; J: TRBJ2-7; size: NA; DNA: TGCAGCGGGGGACAGGGCGGAGAGCAGTACTTC; CDR3: CSGGQGGEQYF
V: TRBV10-3; D: TRBD1; J: TRBJ2-7; size: NA; DNA: TGTGCCATCAATGAACCCGGGACAGGGTCGCCCGAGCAGTACTTC; CDR3: CAINEPGTGSPEQYF
V: TRBV2; D: NA; J: TRBJ1-2; size: NA; DNA: TGTGCCAGCAGTGAATTTCAAACCAGCTATGGCTACACCTTC; CDR3: CASSEFQTSYGYTF
V: TRBV2; D: TRBD2; J: TRBJ2-3; size: once; DNA: TGTGCCAGCAGCCTAGCGGGGGACACCACAGATACGCAGTATTTT; CDR3: CASSLAGDTTDTQYF
V: TRBV7-2; D: NA; J: TRBJ2-1; size: NA; DNA: TGTGCCAGCAGCCCGGGAACTAGCCATTATCAGTTCTTC; CDR3: CASSPGTSHYQFF
V: TRBV7-2; D: NA; J: TRBJ1-1; size: NA; DNA: TGTGCCAGCAGCTTACTTGGAAGGACTGAAGCTTTCTTT; CDR3: CASSLLGRTEAFF
V: TRBV5-1; D: TRBD2; J: TRBJ2-7; size: NA; DNA: TGCGCCAGCAGCTTGAGTCTAGCGGGGTCGAACGAGCAGTACTTC; CDR3: CASSLSLAGSNEQYF
V: TRBV6-5; D: NA; J: TRBJ2-7; size: NA; DNA: TGTGCCAGCAGTTCCCCGGGACTCACCTACGAGCAGTACTTC; CDR3: CASSSPGLTYEQYF
V: TRBV6-6; D: NA; J: TRBJ2-5; size: NA; DNA: TGTGCCAGCTCAGATTGGGGGGGCGCTGAGACCCAGTACTTC; CDR3: CASSDWGGAETQYF
V: TRBV11-1; D: NA; J: TRBJ2-1; size: NA; DNA: TGTGCCAGCACCCCCGGAGGGTTAGGGAACTACAATGAGCAGTTCTTC; CDR3: CASTPGGLGNYNEQFF
V: TRBV11-2; D: TRBD2; J: TRBJ2-5; size: NA; DNA: TGTGCCAGCAGCTTAGAGGCGGTAGCGGGGGGCGGGACCCAGTACTTC; CDR3: CASSLEAVAGGGTQYF